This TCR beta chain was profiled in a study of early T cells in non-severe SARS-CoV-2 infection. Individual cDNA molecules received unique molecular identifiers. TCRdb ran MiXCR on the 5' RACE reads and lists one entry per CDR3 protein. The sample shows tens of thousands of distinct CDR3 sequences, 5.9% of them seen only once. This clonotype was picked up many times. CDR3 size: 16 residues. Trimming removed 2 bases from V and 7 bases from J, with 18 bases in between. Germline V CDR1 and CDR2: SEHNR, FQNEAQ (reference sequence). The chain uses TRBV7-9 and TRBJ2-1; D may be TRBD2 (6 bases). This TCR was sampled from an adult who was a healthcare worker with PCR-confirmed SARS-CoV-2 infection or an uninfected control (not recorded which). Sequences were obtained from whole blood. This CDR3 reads CASSLKAASDRNEQFF. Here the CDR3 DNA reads TGTGCCAGCAGCTTAAAAGCCGCTAGCGATAGGAATGAGCAGTTCTTC.